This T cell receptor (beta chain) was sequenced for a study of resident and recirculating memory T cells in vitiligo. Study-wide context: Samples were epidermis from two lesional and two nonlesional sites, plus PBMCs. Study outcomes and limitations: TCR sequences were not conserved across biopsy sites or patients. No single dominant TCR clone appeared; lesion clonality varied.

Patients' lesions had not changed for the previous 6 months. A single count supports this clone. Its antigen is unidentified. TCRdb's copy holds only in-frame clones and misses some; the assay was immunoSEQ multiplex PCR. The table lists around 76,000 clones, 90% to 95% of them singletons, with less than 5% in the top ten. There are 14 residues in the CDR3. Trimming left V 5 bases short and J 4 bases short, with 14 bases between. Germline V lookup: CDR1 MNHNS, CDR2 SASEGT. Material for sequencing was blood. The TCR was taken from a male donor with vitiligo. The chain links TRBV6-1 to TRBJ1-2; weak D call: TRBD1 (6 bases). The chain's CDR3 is CASSNRQERYGYTF. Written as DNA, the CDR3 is TGTGCCAGCAGTAATCGACAGGAGCGCTATGGCTACACCTTC.